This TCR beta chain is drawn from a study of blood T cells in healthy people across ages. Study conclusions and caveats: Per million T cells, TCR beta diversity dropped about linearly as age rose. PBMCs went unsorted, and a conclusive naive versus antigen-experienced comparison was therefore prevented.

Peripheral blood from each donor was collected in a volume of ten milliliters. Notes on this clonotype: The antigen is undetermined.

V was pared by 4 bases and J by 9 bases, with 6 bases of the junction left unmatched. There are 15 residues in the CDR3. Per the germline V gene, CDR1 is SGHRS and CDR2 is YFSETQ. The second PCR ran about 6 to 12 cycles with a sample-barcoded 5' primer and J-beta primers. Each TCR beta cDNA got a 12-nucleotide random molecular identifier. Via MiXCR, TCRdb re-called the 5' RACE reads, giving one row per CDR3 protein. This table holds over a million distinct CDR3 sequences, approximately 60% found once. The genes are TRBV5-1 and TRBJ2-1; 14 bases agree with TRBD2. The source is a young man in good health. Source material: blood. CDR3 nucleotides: TGCGCCAGCAGCATCGGGACTAGCGGGAGTATTGAGCAGTTCTTC. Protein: CASSIGTSGSIEQFF.